This T cell receptor beta chain was sequenced in a study of shared clonotypes between healthy human individuals. Naivety among CD8 cells was defined by CD45RO negativity and positive CCR7 selection, thereby excluding terminally differentiated effector memory CD45RA+ cells. V shed 5 bases, J shed 4 bases, and the junction held 7 bases outside the gene matches. CDR3 length: 15 residues. Germline V gene sequence: CDR1 SNHLY, CDR2 FYNNEI. Researchers divided each subset's genomic DNA evenly across several immunoSEQ plates. Sequencing used immunoSEQ multiplex PCR; TCRdb keeps in-frame clones, though not all of them. The data show around 2,100,000 clones, roughly 95% seen once. Study-wide points: Even with large depth, rarefaction showed that sorted-subset sequencing was incomplete. Clonotypes shared by all four sorted-subset donors had higher generation probabilities than non-shared clonotypes.

For this clone: Its antigen is undetermined.

The material sequenced was naive CD8+ T cells sorted from blood. This chain links TRBV2 with TRBJ2-7; 11 positions match TRBD2. The receptor was isolated from a man aged 18 to 30 in good health. In DNA form, the CDR3 reads TGTGCCAGCAGTACTATAGCGGGGGGGCCTTACGAGCAGTACTTC. Protein: CASSTIAGGPYEQYF.